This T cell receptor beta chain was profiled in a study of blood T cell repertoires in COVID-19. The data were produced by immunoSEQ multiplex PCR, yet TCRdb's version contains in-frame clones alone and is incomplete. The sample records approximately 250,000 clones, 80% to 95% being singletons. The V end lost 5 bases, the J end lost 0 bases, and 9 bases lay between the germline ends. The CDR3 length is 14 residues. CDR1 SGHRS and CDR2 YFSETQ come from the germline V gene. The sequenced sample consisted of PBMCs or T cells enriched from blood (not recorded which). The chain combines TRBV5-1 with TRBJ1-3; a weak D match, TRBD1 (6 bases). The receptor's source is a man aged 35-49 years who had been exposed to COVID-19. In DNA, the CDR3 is TGCGCCAGCAGGGCGGACAGCTCTGGAAACACCATATATTTT. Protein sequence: CASRADSSGNTIYF.